This T cell receptor beta chain was identified during a study of blood T cell repertoires in COVID-19 (dated by TCRdb to 2018 to 2020). About the full investigation: Samples from collaborators originated in the United States, Italy and Spain and spanned both the acute and convalescent phases of COVID-19. The material from the prospective study consisted of cDNA or gDNA derived from T cells, B-cell-depleted T cells, or PBMCs. Deeply sampled blood TCRbeta repertoires from subjects exposed to, actively infected with, or recovered from COVID-19 were included in the dataset. The repertoires were released in a freely available public database meant as a resource for research on the immune response to SARS-CoV-2. The samples were drawn from the first 160 participants of the ongoing ImmuneRACE study and from 950 to 1,500 subjects provided by 6 global collaborators. Nearly every sample came with metadata listing a de-identified subject ID, COVID-19 status, age in years and sex. Where available, HLA class I and class II types were obtained from metadata supplied by the sample provider rather than from assay-based typing. Study-level results and caveats: How much clinical and demographic metadata was included differed by source and by participant, and the metadata was provided uncurated.

TCRbeta CDR3 regions were amplified from genomic DNA by means of the immunoSEQ Assay, a bias-controlled multiplex PCR. In the original analysis: Within the assay, amplification of reference gene primers was used to estimate how many nucleated cells each sample contained. To quantify the absolute abundance of each unique TCRbeta CDR3 rearrangement, sequence reads were collapsed and filtered. Productive Simpson clonality was computed per sample as the square root of Simpson's diversity index over productive rearrangements. Not all clones reach the TCRdb copy of this immuneACCESS table, which keeps in-frame sequences only. Checked studies attribute under half of the gap to unresolved V genes and leave the rest unexplained. V and J calls and clone size follow that table, whereas D and trimming were derived from the DNA. The sample has fewer than 85,000 clones on record, 70% to 75% of them singletons. The top ten constitute over 20% of the sample.

This clone was counted once. The specificity of this receptor is unknown. Base qualities are missing; no much larger clone stands one base away. Collaborating institutions collected whole blood in K2EDTA tubes following their own protocols. For TCRbeta analysis, collaborators shipped samples as frozen whole blood, isolated PBMCs, or DNA extracted from either of those sample types. From the germline V gene, CDR1 is SGHAT and CDR2 is FQNNGV. The junction shows trimming of 3 bases on V and 0 bases on J, plus 10 bases between the germline ends. From its cysteine to its phenylalanine, the CDR3 spans 15 amino acids. Solely the CDR3 DNA is kept, with 45 bases framed from the first base.

Source material: peripheral blood. The chain uses TRBV11-2 and TRBJ2-3, and the D gene may be TRBD2, 6 bases matching. This clonotype was obtained from a man in his fifties or sixties with acute or convalescent COVID-19. The CDR3: CASSFGGISTDTQYF. The DNA sequence is as follows: TGTGCCAGCAGCTTCGGGGGAATTAGCACAGATACGCAGTATTTT.